Listed below are T cell receptor beta chains from one sample, sequenced in a study of human T cells and chemical hapten exposure. TCRdb recomputed calls from the RACE reads with MiXCR, one row per CDR3 protein. Among approximately 82,000 distinct CDR3 sequences listed, 12% were seen once. Sequences were derived from whole blood, sampled in connection with sensitization to the hapten diphenylcyclopropenone (DPC). These receptors were obtained from a woman aged 55-69 years with alopecia areata. Some clones in this sample may be carry-over from other donors' samples. Each CDR3 is given without its conserved first and last residue. The order of the fields is J gene, D gene, V gene, CDR3 protein. A D gene is named only where the DNA matches it firmly.

J gene: TRBJ1-3; D gene: NA; V gene: TRBV20-1; CDR3 protein: SAIRGTSGNTIY
J gene: TRBJ1-5; D gene: NA; V gene: TRBV7-2; CDR3 protein: ASSSMILGQPQH
J gene: TRBJ2-7; D gene: NA; V gene: TRBV20-1; CDR3 protein: SAIGTLNSYEQY
J gene: TRBJ2-3; D gene: NA; V gene: TRBV29-1; CDR3 protein: SAIRQGGDTQY
J gene: TRBJ2-1; D gene: TRBD1; V gene: TRBV7-2; CDR3 protein: ASSLGTGYYNEQF
J gene: TRBJ2-7; D gene: NA; V gene: TRBV20-1; CDR3 protein: SAIPGEQY
J gene: TRBJ1-6; D gene: NA; V gene: TRBV7-2; CDR3 protein: ASSLRRQANNSPLH
J gene: TRBJ1-5; D gene: NA; V gene: TRBV19; CDR3 protein: ASSIASGKRQPQH
J gene: TRBJ1-6; D gene: NA; V gene: TRBV12-3/TRBV12-4; CDR3 protein: ASSLGSPPH
J gene: TRBJ1-5; D gene: TRBD1; V gene: TRBV29-1; CDR3 protein: SVVGQGDQPQH
J gene: TRBJ1-5; D gene: NA; V gene: TRBV7-9; CDR3 protein: ASSLFDNQPQH
J gene: TRBJ1-6; D gene: NA; V gene: TRBV3-1; CDR3 protein: ASSRDTATSPLH
J gene: TRBJ2-7; D gene: NA; V gene: TRBV5-6; CDR3 protein: ASSLGTNSYEQY
J gene: TRBJ1-2; D gene: NA; V gene: TRBV3-1; CDR3 protein: ASHPQGRYGYT
J gene: TRBJ1-5; D gene: NA; V gene: TRBV20-1; CDR3 protein: SASGKQGLPGEPQH
J gene: TRBJ1-2; D gene: NA; V gene: TRBV4-1; CDR3 protein: ASSQVGGWKHGNNYGYT
J gene: TRBJ2-6; D gene: NA; V gene: TRBV11-2; CDR3 protein: ASSSTGQFLPGANVLT
J gene: TRBJ2-3; D gene: TRBD1; V gene: TRBV11-2; CDR3 protein: ASSLLGQGMGNTDTQY
J gene: TRBJ2-3; D gene: TRBD2; V gene: TRBV20-1; CDR3 protein: SATGLAGERPDTQY
J gene: TRBJ2-1; D gene: NA; V gene: TRBV6-1; CDR3 protein: ASKNWPYNEQF
J gene: TRBJ1-3; D gene: NA; V gene: TRBV18; CDR3 protein: ASSPYTGNPSGNTIY
J gene: TRBJ1-1; D gene: NA; V gene: TRBV6-6; CDR3 protein: ASSYSGGEAF
J gene: TRBJ2-1; D gene: NA; V gene: TRBV5-1; CDR3 protein: ASSPGLRPSRYNEQF
J gene: TRBJ2-7; D gene: NA; V gene: TRBV7-9; CDR3 protein: ASSMLADGYEQY
J gene: TRBJ2-1; D gene: TRBD1; V gene: TRBV11-2; CDR3 protein: ASSQRTGRAYNEQF
J gene: TRBJ2-1; D gene: TRBD2; V gene: TRBV5-1; CDR3 protein: ASSLGLAEYNEQF
J gene: TRBJ1-3; D gene: NA; V gene: TRBV18; CDR3 protein: ASSPGQLSSGNTIY
J gene: TRBJ2-1; D gene: NA; V gene: TRBV9; CDR3 protein: ASSVGGWDEQF
J gene: TRBJ1-3; D gene: NA; V gene: TRBV6-1; CDR3 protein: AASAQGRYSGNTIY
J gene: TRBJ1-5; D gene: NA; V gene: TRBV6-2/TRBV6-3; CDR3 protein: ASSHPPLWGQPQH
J gene: TRBJ1-2; D gene: TRBD1; V gene: TRBV6-6; CDR3 protein: ASSTGTGVYYGYT